This T cell receptor beta chain stems from a study of shared T cell receptors in the human thymus. Produced via immunoSEQ multiplex PCR; TCRdb's table is partial and in-frame only. Among hundreds of thousands of clones listed, around 87% were seen once. Losses at the gene ends were 2 bases for V and 6 bases for J; bases not matched to a gene: 4. The CDR3 is made up of 13 amino acids. Germline loops: CDR1 MNHEY, CDR2 SMNVEV (reference sequence). These data were also reused for a study on human thymus T cells. That source reports: Donation was from healthy Finnish infants who were having corrective surgery that addressed congenital heart defects. Thymic resections from corrective heart surgery supplied the tissue.

The genes are TRBV27 and TRBJ2-7, with 7 bases matching TRBD2. Input material: thymocytes. The sequence derives from a boy under two years old with a congenital heart defect. The CDR3 reads CASSLAREGEQYF. The CDR3 nucleotides read TGTGCCAGCAGTTTAGCCAGGGAGGGCGAGCAGTACTTC.